The sequence of this T cell receptor beta chain was determined in a study of glioma-infiltrating T cells. The CDR3 runs 13 residues. V was shortened by 4 bases and J by 1 base, with 7 bases between the two germline ends. Germline-derived CDR1 and CDR2 are SGHVS and FNYEAQ. General observations from the study: Gliomas, especially low-grade, showed above-expected tissue-blood divergence; non-neoplastic patients showed below.

The iRepertoire nested amplicon-rescue multiplex PCR amplified TCR alpha and beta CDR3s from RNA. TCRdb processed the multiplex PCR reads anew with MiXCR; each CDR3 protein has one entry. This sample has some 6,200 distinct CDR3 sequences; 28% occur once, and the top ten carry less than 15%. In this sample, this clonotype turned up many times. The antigen is unknown. V and J are TRBV7-6 and TRBJ2-5; D is ambiguous. Sequencing input: glioma tissue, nonneoplastic brain tissue, or PBMCs (not recorded which). The sequence came from a human donor with low-grade glioma or glioblastoma, undergoing nonglioma brain surgery, or in good health (not recorded which). Written as DNA, the CDR3 is TGTGCCAGCAGCTCGGTCGCCCAAGAGACCCAGTACTTC. It specifies CASSSVAQETQYF.